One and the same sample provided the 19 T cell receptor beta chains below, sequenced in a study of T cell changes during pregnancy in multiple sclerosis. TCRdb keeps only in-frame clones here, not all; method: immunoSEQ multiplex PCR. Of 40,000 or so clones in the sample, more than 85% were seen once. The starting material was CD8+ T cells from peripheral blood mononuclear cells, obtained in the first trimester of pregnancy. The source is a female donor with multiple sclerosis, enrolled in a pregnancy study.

CDR3 sequence (DNA): TGTGCCAGCAGCGTAGCTGTGACCCCAGGGCCACTTGCCTACGAGCAGTACTTC. This codes for CASSVAVTPGPLAYEQYF. The chain employs TRBV9 and TRBJ2-7; TRBD1 might be the D (5 bases). The CDR3 runs 18 residues. V shed 0 bases and J shed 2 bases, with 21 bases lying between them. The germline gives CDR1 SGDLS, CDR2 YYNGEE. Combining the CDR3 with reference TRBV9 and TRBJ2-7 gives the whole variable domain DSGVTQTPKHLITATGQRVTLRCSPRSGDLSVYWYQQSLDQGLQFLIQYYNGEERAKGNILERFSAQQFPDLHSELNLSSLELGDSALYFCASSVAVTPGPLAYEQYFGPGTRLTVT.

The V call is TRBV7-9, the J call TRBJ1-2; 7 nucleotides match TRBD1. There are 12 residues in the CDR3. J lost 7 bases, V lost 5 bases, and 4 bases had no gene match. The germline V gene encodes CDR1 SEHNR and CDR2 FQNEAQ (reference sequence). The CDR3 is CASSEGAAGYTF. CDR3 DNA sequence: TGTGCCAGCAGCGAGGGGGCCGCTGGCTACACCTTC.

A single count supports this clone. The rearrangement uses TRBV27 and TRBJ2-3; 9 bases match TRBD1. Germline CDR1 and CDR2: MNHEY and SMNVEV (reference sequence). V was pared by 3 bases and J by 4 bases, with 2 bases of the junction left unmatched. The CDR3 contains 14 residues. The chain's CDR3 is CASSFRQGADTQYF. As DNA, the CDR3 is TGTGCCAGCAGTTTCCGACAGGGGGCAGATACGCAGTATTTT.

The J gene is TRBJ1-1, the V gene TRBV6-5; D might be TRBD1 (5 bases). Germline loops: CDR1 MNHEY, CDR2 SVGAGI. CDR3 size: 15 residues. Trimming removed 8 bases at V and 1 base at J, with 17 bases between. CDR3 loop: CASGMGLMGNTEAFF. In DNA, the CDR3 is TGTGCCAGCGGCATGGGGCTAATGGGGAACACTGAAGCTTTCTTT.

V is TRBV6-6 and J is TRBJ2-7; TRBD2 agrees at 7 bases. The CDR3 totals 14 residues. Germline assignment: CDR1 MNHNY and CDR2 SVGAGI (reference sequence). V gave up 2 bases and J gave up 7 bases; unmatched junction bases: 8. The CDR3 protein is CASSYPGGTLEQYF. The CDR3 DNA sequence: TGTGCCAGCAGTTACCCCGGGGGGACTTTGGAGCAGTACTTC.

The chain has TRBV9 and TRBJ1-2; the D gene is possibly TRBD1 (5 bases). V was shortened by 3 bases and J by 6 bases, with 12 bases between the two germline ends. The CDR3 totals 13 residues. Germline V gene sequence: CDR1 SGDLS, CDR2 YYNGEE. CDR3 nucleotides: TGTGCCAGCAGCGCTCGGCAGGGTCATGGCTACACCTTC. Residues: CASSARQGHGYTF.

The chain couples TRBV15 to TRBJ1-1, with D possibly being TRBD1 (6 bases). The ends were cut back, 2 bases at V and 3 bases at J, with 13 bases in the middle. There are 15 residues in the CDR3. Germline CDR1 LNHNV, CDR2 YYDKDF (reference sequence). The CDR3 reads CATSRNREGDTEAFF. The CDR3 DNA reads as TGTGCCACCAGCAGAAACAGGGAGGGGGACACTGAAGCTTTCTTT. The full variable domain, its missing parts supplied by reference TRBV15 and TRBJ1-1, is DAMVIQNPRYQVTQFGKPVTLSCSQTLNHNVMYWYQQKSSQAPKLLFHYYDKDFNNEADTPDNFQSRRPNTSFCFLDIRSPGLGDTAMYLCATSRNREGDTEAFFGQGTRLTVV.

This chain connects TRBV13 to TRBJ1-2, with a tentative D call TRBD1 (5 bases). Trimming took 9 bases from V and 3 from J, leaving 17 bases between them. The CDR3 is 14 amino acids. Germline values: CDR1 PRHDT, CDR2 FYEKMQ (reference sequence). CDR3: CASGQGRVDYGYTF. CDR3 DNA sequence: TGTGCCAGTGGTCAGGGAAGGGTGGACTATGGCTACACCTTC. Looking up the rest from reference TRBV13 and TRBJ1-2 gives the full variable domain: AAGVIQSPRHLIKEKRETATLKCYPIPRHDTVYWYQQGPGQDPQFLISFYEKMQSDKGSIPDRFSAQQFSDYHSELNMSSLELGDSALYFCASGQGRVDYGYTFGSGTRLTVV.

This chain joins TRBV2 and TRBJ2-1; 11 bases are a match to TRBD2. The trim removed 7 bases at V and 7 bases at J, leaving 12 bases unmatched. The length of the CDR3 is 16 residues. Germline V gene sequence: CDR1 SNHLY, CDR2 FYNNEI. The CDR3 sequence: CASKRLAGTPENEQFF. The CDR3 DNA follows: TGTGCCAGCAAGAGACTAGCGGGGACCCCTGAGAATGAGCAGTTCTTC.

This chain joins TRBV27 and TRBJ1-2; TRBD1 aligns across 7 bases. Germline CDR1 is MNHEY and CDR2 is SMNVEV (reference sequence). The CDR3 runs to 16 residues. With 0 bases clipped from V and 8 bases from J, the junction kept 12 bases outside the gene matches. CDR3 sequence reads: CASSLSPGGDRRGYTF. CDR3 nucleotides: TGTGCCAGCAGTTTATCGCCAGGGGGTGACCGGAGGGGCTACACCTTC.

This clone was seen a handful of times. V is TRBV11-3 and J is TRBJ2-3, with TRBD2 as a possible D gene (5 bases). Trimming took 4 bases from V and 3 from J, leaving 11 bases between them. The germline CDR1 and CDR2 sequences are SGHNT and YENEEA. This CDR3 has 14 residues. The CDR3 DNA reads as TGTGCCAGCAGCTCGTCACTAGAGACAGATACGCAGTATTTT. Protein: CASSSSLETDTQYF.

CDR3 protein: CASSYSPTVTDTQYF. The DNA of the CDR3 is TGTGCCAGCAGCTATTCCCCGACAGTCACAGATACGCAGTATTTT. The genes are TRBV7-3 and TRBJ2-3, with D possibly matching TRBD1 (5 bases). Trimming stripped 4 bases from V and 2 bases from J, with 13 bases between. Germline-derived CDR1 and CDR2 are SGHTA and FQGTGA. CDR3 length: 15 amino acids. The whole variable domain, remainder taken from reference TRBV7-3 and TRBJ2-3, is GAGVSQTPSNKVTEKGKYVELRCDPISGHTALYWYRQSLGQGPEFLIYFQGTGAADDSGLPNDRFFAVRPEGSVSTLKIQRTERGDSAVYLCASSYSPTVTDTQYFGPGTRLTVL.

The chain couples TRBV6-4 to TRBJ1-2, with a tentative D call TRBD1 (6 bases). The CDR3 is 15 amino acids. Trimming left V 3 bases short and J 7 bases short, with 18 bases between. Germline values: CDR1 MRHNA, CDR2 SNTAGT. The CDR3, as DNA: TGTGCCAGCAGTGAGTCCTCCCAGGGGACGGGTGGCTACACCTTC. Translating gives CASSESSQGTGGYTF.

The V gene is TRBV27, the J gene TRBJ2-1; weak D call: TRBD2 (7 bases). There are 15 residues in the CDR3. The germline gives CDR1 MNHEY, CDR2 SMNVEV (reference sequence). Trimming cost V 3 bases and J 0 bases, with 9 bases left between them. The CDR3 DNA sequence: TGTGCCAGCAGTTTGGGGGGGCCCTCCTACAATGAGCAGTTCTTC. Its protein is CASSLGGPSYNEQFF.

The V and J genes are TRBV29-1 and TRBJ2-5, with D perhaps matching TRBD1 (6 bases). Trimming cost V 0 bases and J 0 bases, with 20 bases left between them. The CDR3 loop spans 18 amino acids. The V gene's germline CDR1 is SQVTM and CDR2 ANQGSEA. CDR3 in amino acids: CSVEDPIPQGSYQETQYF. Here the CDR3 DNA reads TGCAGCGTTGAAGATCCCATTCCCCAGGGGTCGTACCAAGAGACCCAGTACTTC.

In DNA, the CDR3 is TGTGCCAGCAGCTCTAGCGGGGGGTTGGTCGAGCAGTACTTC. This gives the protein CASSSSGGLVEQYF. J is TRBJ2-7 and V is TRBV7-6; TRBD2 matches 11 bases. CDR3 size: 14 residues. Looked up from germline, CDR1 is SGHVS and CDR2 is FNYEAQ. V lost 4 bases to trimming and J lost 6 bases; unmatched junction nucleotides: 5.

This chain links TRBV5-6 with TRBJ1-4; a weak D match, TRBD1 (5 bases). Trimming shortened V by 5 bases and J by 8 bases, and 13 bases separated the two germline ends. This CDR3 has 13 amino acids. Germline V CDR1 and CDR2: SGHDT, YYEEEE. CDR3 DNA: TGTGCCAGCAGTCCGGGGGAGAGGGAAAAACTGTTTTTT. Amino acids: CASSPGEREKLFF.

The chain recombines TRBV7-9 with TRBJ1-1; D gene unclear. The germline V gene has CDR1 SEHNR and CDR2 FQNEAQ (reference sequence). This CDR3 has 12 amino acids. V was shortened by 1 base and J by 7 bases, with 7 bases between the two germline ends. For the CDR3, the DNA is TGTGCCAGCAGCTTAGTTGAGGGTGAAGCTTTCTTT. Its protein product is CASSLVEGEAFF.

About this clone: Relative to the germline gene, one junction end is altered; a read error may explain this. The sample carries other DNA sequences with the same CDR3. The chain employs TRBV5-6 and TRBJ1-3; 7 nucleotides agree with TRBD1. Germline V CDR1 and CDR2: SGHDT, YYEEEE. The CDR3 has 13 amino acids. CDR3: CASSLGQGNTIYF. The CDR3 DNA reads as TGTGCCAGCAGTTTGGGACAGGGAAACACCATATATTTT.